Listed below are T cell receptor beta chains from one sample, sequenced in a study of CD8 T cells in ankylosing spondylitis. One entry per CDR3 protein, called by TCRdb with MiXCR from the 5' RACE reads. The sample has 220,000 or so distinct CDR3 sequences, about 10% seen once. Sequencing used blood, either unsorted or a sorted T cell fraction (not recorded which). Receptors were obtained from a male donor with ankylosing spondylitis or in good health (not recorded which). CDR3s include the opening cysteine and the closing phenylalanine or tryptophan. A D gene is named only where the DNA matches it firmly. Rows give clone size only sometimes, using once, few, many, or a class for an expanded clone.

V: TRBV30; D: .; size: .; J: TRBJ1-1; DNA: TGTGCCTGGACCACCGCATTCGGAAACACTGAAGCTTTCTTT; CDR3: CAWTTAFGNTEAFF
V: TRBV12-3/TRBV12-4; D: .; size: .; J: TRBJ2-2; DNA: TGTGCCAGCAGTCCGAACCTTAGGGACCCTGCGAACACCGGGGAGCTGTTTTTT; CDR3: CASSPNLRDPANTGELFF
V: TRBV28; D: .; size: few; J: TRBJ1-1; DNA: TGTGCCAGCGGGTTTGGGGCTAACACTGAAGCTTTCTTT; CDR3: CASGFGANTEAFF
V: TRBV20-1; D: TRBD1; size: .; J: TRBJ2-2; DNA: TGCAGTGCTAGAGGAGCCGACAGGGGGAGAGTTACGTCCGGGGAGCTGTTTTTT; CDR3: CSARGADRGRVTSGELFF
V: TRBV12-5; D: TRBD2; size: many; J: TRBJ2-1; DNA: TGTGCTAGTGGTTGGGAAGAGCGGGACCGAGACTACAATGAGCAGTTCTTC; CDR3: CASGWEERDRDYNEQFF
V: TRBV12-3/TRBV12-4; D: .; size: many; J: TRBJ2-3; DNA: TGTGCCAGCAGTTTTGAGGGTGGCGATACGCAGTATTTT; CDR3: CASSFEGGDTQYF
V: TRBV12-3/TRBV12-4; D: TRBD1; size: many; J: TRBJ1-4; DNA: TGTGCCAGCAGTTCGAACAGGGGGCTAGGGGAAAAACTGTTTTTT; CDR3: CASSSNRGLGEKLFF
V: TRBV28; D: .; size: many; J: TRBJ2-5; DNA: TGTGCCAGCAGCGTCAGGGAATTCCAAGAGACCCAGTACTTC; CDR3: CASSVREFQETQYF
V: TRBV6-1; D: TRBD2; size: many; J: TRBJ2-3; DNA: TGTGCCAGCAGCATAACTAGCGGGGGGGCCGAGACAGATACGCAGTATTTT; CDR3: CASSITSGGAETDTQYF
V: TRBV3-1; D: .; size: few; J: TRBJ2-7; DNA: TGTGCCAGCAGCCAAGGGACCCAGGCAGGCTACGAGCAGTACTTC; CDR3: CASSQGTQAGYEQYF
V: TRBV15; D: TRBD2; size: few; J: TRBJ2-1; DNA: TGTGCCACCAGCAGACCAGCACTAGCGGGAGGTTACAATGAGCAGTTCTTC; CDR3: CATSRPALAGGYNEQFF
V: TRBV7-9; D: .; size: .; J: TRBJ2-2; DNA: TGTGCCAGCAGCTCAAGACAGGCGGACACCGGGGAGCTGTTTTTT; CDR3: CASSSRQADTGELFF
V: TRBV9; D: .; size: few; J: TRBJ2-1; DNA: TGTGCCAGCAGCGTAGGTGGGGGTAGAGACAATGAGCAGTTCTTC; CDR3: CASSVGGGRDNEQFF
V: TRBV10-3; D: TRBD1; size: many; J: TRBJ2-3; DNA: TGTGCCATCACGGACGGGACAGCGAGCACAGATACGCAGTATTTT; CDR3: CAITDGTASTDTQYF
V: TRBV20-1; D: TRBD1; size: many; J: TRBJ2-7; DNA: TGCAGTGCTAGACCACCGGGACAGGGAATCGAGCAGTACTTC; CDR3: CSARPPGQGIEQYF
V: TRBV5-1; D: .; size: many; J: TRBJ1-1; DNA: TGCGCCAGCAGCTTGGCCGAGCAGTCAAGAAACACTGAAGCTTTCTTT; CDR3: CASSLAEQSRNTEAFF
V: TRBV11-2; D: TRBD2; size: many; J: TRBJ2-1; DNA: TGTGCCAGCACCACTCCGGGGGGGGGCTACAATGAGCAGTTCTTC; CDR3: CASTTPGGGYNEQFF
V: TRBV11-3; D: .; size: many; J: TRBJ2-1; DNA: TGTGCCAGCAGCTTCGGCAGGAGCTCCTACAATGAGCAGTTCTTC; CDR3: CASSFGRSSYNEQFF
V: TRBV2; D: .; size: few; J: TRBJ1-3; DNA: TGTGCCAGCAGGGAAGGGTCTTCCGGGACGGGCGGAAACACCATATATTTT; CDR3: CASREGSSGTGGNTIYF
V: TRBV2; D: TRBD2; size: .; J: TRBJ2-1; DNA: TGTGCCAGCTGGGGACTAGGGGTTTACAATGAGCAGTTCTTC; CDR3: CASWGLGVYNEQFF